This T cell receptor beta chain was identified in a study of vaccination effects on CD4 cells after COVID-19. Assay used: immunoSEQ multiplex PCR; TCRdb lists only in-frame clones, some missing. The data hold about 72,000 clones, with approximately 77% observed a single time. This clone was seen only a few times. The antigen remains unidentified. Subsequent to roughly 9 days of culture, CD4+ T cells were isolated. Germline CDR1 is MGHDK and CDR2 is SYGVNS. The CDR3 length is 13 residues. Trimming shortened V by 3 bases and J by 4 bases, and 9 bases separated the two germline ends. Sequencing used CD4+ T cells from PBMCs cultured without peptide, obtained before COVID-19 vaccination. The chain is built from TRBV25-1 and TRBJ1-1; D is ambiguous. This TCR was sampled from a human donor who received a COVID-19 vaccine. In DNA form, the CDR3 reads TGTGCCAGCAGTGACTCGGGGAGCACTGAAGCTTTCTTT. Its translation is CASSDSGSTEAFF.